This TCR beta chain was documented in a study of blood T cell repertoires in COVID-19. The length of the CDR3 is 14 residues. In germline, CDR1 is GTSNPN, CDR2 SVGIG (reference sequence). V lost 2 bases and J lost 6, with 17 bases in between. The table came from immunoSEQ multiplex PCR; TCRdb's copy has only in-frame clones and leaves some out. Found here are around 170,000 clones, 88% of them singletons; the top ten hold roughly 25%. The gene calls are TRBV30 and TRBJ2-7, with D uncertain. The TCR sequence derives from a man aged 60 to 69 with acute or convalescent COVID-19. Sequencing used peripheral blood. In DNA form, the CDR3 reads TGTGCCTGGAGTAGTAATGCAGGTCTGACCGAGCAGTACGTC. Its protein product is CAWSSNAGLTEQYV.